This record covers a single T cell receptor beta chain. The antigen remains undetermined. Measured with immunoSEQ multiplex PCR; TCRdb has only the in-frame clones, and not every one. The sample has roughly 2.2 million clones, more than 80% seen once. The CDR3 has 12 amino acids. The germline V and J ends were trimmed by 7 bases and 10 bases, with 14 bases remaining between them. Germline V gene data show CDR1 as SNHLY and CDR2 as FYNNEI. The data stem from a study of shared clonotypes between healthy human individuals. The donor population consisted of healthy HIV-negative adults with no recent acute infections or vaccinations. Study-wide results and caveats: Exclusively blood specimens were collected; tissue repertoires likely differ.

The sequence was obtained from a man aged 18 to 35 in good health. Some clones in this sample may be carry-over from other donors' samples. Sequenced sample: naive CD4+ T cells from PBMCs. The subset: CD45RA+ positively selected. The rearrangement links TRBV2 to TRBJ2-1, with no clear D. Written as DNA, the CDR3 is TGTGCCAGCAATCCAGGTTTTGAAGAGCAGTTCTTC. It specifies CASNPGFEEQFF.